The TCR beta chain under discussion was sequenced for a study of PD-1 blockade in classical Hodgkin lymphoma. Across the study: Every 2 weeks, patients got 3 mg/kg intravenous nivolumab.

Overall study results and limits: Complete responders matched newly diagnosed patients in baseline diversity.

Turning to this clone: Its antigen remains unknown.

Every patient relapsed after autologous stem cell transplantation, and brentuximab vedotin exposure varied. Clones were read by immunoSEQ multiplex PCR, and TCRdb kept only the in-frame ones, dropping some. Among just over 25,000 clones, 86% were seen once, and the ten largest hold around 2.7%. The V gene's germline CDR1 is SGHRS and CDR2 YFSETQ. This CDR3 is built from 13 residues. This receptor was taken from a human donor with classical Hodgkin lymphoma. Sequencing used peripheral blood mononuclear cells (PBMCs), obtained at baseline. The chain has TRBV5-1 and TRBJ2-5; 7 nucleotides match TRBD1. The J call may be in error: the DNA end matches TRBJ2-7 better. In DNA, the CDR3 is TGCGCCAGCAGCTCGGGACAGCCCTACGAGCAGTACTTC. This gives the protein CASSSGQPYEQYF.